This TCR beta chain stems from a study of shared clonotypes between healthy human individuals (dated by TCRdb to 2018 to 2020). For context, the study as a whole: A couple of women and three men aged 18 to 49 years were included in the cohort. Per donor, leukapheresis produced somewhere between about 0.8 and 9 billion PBMCs. For each donor, CD4 naive and CD4 memory were each given three plates, CD8 naive was given two plates, and CD8 memory was given one plate. To estimate repertoire size and how much clonotypes are shared between individuals, the study performed deep sequencing of blood TCR repertoires from roughly five healthy adults. To increase sequencing depth and limit assay-specific biases, TCR repertoire library preparation and sequencing were carried out by different laboratories using diverse techniques.

Using the deep immunoSEQ assay, TCR CDR3 regions were amplified from genomic DNA by multiplex PCR. Genomic DNA extracted from each cell subset was distributed evenly over all wells of several immunoSEQ 96-well plates, and each plate served as one replicate. For sorted subsets, roughly 190 ng of genomic DNA, equivalent to 25,000 to 35,000 T cell genomes, went into each replicate PCR. Purified libraries were measured with a Qubit 3.0 fluorometer, size-checked on a Bioanalyzer 2100, and measured again with the KAPA Library Quantification kit. Every immunoSEQ 96-well plate was sequenced on a separate single-read 150-cycle Illumina NextSeq 550 flow cell. As for how the authors treated the data: Because the immunoSEQ output included only junctional sequences and no quality scores, the filtering could not be the same as the filtering used for full-length reads. Sequences were annotated with PyIR, a Python wrapper for IgBLAST v1.9, and V/J genes and CDR3 were assigned using IMGT germline references. Reads were filtered out if the reads had weak V/J assignments (E-value above 1e-6), no CDR3, stop codons, out-of-frame junctions, or ambiguous translated residues. A V3J clonotype was defined by an identical inferred V gene, J gene, and CDR3 amino acid sequence. The percentage overlap between two repertoires was calculated by dividing the number of shared unique clonotypes by the size of the smaller repertoire. Richness of each repertoire was evaluated using RTK rarefaction, the Chao1 estimator, and Recon v2.1 estimates of unobserved clonotypes. Generation probabilities for all TCRbeta clonotypes obtained by the gDNA method from a handful of donors were computed using OLGA. TCRdb took over this immuneACCESS table, retaining in-frame rearrangements with V and J assigned. Such tables are incomplete; in checked studies, under half of the missing clones stem from an unresolved V gene, and the remainder is unexplained. From that table come the V and J calls and clone size; the DNA was used to work out D and trimming. Across this sample there are some 2 million clones, with about 94% seen only once. The ten largest clones take up 1.1% of the sample.

CD8 naive samples were obtained by positive selection for CCR7 among CD45RO-negative cells, yielding a CD45RA+CCR7+ population from which TemRA cells were excluded. Healthy HIV-negative adults with no recently reported acute infections or vaccinations were included as donors. All donors were Caucasian adults living in Nashville, Tennessee, USA. Blood was obtained by leukapheresis, after which PBMCs were separated by Ficoll-Histopaque density gradient centrifugation and cryopreserved in liquid nitrogen vapor phase. Analytical flow cytometry was used to check the purity and quantity of each magnetically sorted T cell population. Genomic DNA was isolated from every sorted fraction and measured by UV absorbance on a Nanodrop 2000c. V trim: 5 bases; J trim: 4 bases; unmatched bases: 10. The CDR3 spans 15 residues, from the cysteine through the phenylalanine. Just CDR3 DNA is preserved here, 45 bases in frame from base 1. CDR1 and CDR2, looked up from the germline V gene, are MDHEN and SYDVKM.

Remarks on this clone: No cognate antigen has been identified for it. No clone much larger than this one lies a single base away; base qualities are absent.

Beyond this particular receptor, the publication reports: Based on pairwise subsampling, the degree of clonotype sharing among donors was expected to be affected by sequencing depth. Even with the large sequencing depth, rarefaction of the sorted-subset datasets indicated that sequencing was incomplete. About 5% of naive CD4, 3.5% of naive CD8, 2.3% of memory CD4, and around 0.4% of memory CD8 clonotypes were shared across several donors. Sampling was restricted to blood, and TCR repertoires in tissue are likely to differ from TCR repertoires in blood. Clonotypes shared by all four sorted-subset donors showed higher generation probabilities than non-shared clonotypes. Larger estimated clonotype richness was generally found for naive subsets than for memory subsets. Because the study included only a small number of donors, the genetic and exposure-history diversity represented was limited.

The source of this sequence is a young man in good health. The receptor chain draws on TRBV28 and TRBJ2-5; TRBD2 aligns with 7 central bases. The source material was naive CD8+ T cells sorted from blood. Taken with the paper, the label for cell subset or site translates to: CD45RA+CCR7+. The DNA sequence is TGTGCCAGCAGTGGGGGACTACCGGGGGGAGAGACCCAGTACTTC. Its protein reads: CASSGGLPGGETQYF.